This TCR beta chain was identified during a study of blood T cell repertoires in COVID-19 (TCRdb year 2020). Background on the whole study: Samples covering the acute and convalescent phases of COVID-19 were provided by collaborators in the United States, Italy and Spain. The material from the prospective study consisted of cDNA or gDNA derived from T cells, B-cell-depleted T cells, or PBMCs. Deeply sampled blood TCRbeta repertoires from subjects exposed to, actively infected with, or recovered from COVID-19 were included in the dataset. The repertoires were released in a freely available public database intended as a resource for research on the immune response to SARS-CoV-2. Samples were obtained from the ongoing ImmuneRACE study (first 160 participants) and from over a thousand subjects provided by 6 global collaborators. Sample metadata almost always included a de-identified subject ID, COVID-19 status, age in years and sex. Where HLA class I and class II types were available, the types were taken from metadata supplied by the sample provider, not from assay-based typing. Findings and caveats that apply to the study as a whole: How much clinical and demographic metadata was included differed by source and by participant, and the metadata was provided uncurated.

Collaborating institutions collected whole blood in K2EDTA tubes following their own protocols. For TCRbeta analysis, collaborators shipped samples in one of three forms: frozen whole blood, isolated PBMCs, or DNA extracted from either of those sample types. TCRbeta CDR3 regions were amplified from genomic DNA using the immunoSEQ Assay, a bias-controlled multiplex PCR. Per the original workflow: Nucleated cell counts per sample were estimated from amplification of reference gene primers within the assay. To quantify the absolute abundance of each unique TCRbeta CDR3 rearrangement, sequence reads were collapsed and filtered. Productive Simpson clonality was computed per sample as the square root of Simpson's diversity index over productive rearrangements. TCRdb provides this immuneACCESS table in a form limited to in-frame rearrangements. Some clones are lacking; in checked studies, under half of them reflect an unresolved V gene, and why the rest are absent is not known. Clonal size and the V and J genes are those of that table, whereas D and trimming came from the DNA. The sample has 130,000 or so clones on record, approximately 81% of them singletons. The ten largest clones add up to more than 1.4% of the sample.

The germline V gene specifies MNHEY as CDR1 and SVGAGI as CDR2. From the cysteine up to the phenylalanine, the CDR3 has a length of 14 residues. Only the CDR3 region is kept as DNA, spanning 42 bases read in frame from base 1. The germline V and J ends show losses of 6 bases and 7 bases respectively, and no gene match explains 5 bases of the junction. Worth noting for this clone: There is no known antigen for this receptor. The record has no base qualities; no much larger clone is one base away.

The sequenced sample consisted of peripheral blood. The source of this sequence is a man between 60 and 75 years old with acute or convalescent COVID-19. The chain joins TRBV6-5 to TRBJ1-5; 11 of the junction bases match TRBD1. The CDR3 in this case is CASRRTGGGQPQHF. The sequenced DNA: TGTGCCAGCAGACGGACAGGGGGCGGCCAGCCCCAGCATTTT.